These T cell receptor beta chains were read from a single sample in a study of blood T cell repertoires in COVID-19. Sequenced by immunoSEQ multiplex PCR; TCRdb stores in-frame clones only, minus some. The profile covers about 300,000 clones, with approximately 85% appearing a single time and 1.5% to 2% taken by the ten largest. The specimen was peripheral blood. All receptors derive from a woman aged 45-60 years with acute or convalescent COVID-19. The CDR3 runs from the conserved cysteine through the conserved F or W. D genes are given only for firm matches. The size of a clone is reported for some rows only, either as once, few or many, or as a class for expanded clones.

abundance	d_gene	j_gene	v_gene	CDR3nt	CDR3aa
.	.	TRBJ2-7	TRBV7-9	TGTGCCAGCAGCTTAGCGTTAGCAGGGGTTCCTCGGGAGCAGTACTTC	CASSLALAGVPREQYF
.	TRBD1	TRBJ1-3	TRBV18	TGTGCCAGCTCCCCACGCCACAGGGGAGAAAACACCATATATTTT	CASSPRHRGENTIYF
.	.	TRBJ1-2	TRBV19	TGTGCCAGTATCGGCGGTTCCTATGGCTACACCTTC	CASIGGSYGYTF
.	TRBD1	TRBJ2-7	TRBV7-9	TGTGCCAGCAGCCCTGTGGCAGGGGGCTACGAGCAGTACTTC	CASSPVAGGYEQYF
.	.	TRBJ2-7	TRBV30	TGTGCCTGGACTCTTAGCTCCTACGAGCAGTACTTC	CAWTLSSYEQYF
.	.	TRBJ2-7	TRBV4-1	TGCGCCAGCAGCCAAGGTGGCTCCCTCTCCTACGAGCAGTACTTC	CASSQGGSLSYEQYF
once	.	TRBJ2-3	TRBV7-2	TGTGCCAGCAGCTTAGTTTCCAACACAGATACGCAGTATTTT	CASSLVSNTDTQYF
.	TRBD1	TRBJ2-7	TRBV3-1/TRBV3-2	TGTGCCAGCGTAGGACAGGCGTCCTACGAGCAGTACTTC	CASVGQASYEQYF
once	TRBD1	TRBJ2-1	TRBV27	TGTGCCAGCAGCCTAGGGACAGTTTACAATGAGCAGTTCTTC	CASSLGTVYNEQFF
.	TRBD1	TRBJ1-2	TRBV28	TGTGCCAGCAGCACAGGGGGCGCCCATTACGGCTACACCTTC	CASSTGGAHYGYTF
once	.	TRBJ1-6	TRBV27	TGTGCCAGCAGTCCCCGGGGAGGATCCTATAATTCACCCCTCCACTTT	CASSPRGGSYNSPLHF
.	.	TRBJ1-2	TRBV7-8	TGTGCCAGCAGCTCACTAGGGGGTGGGGGCTACACCTTC	CASSSLGGGGYTF
.	.	TRBJ1-3	TRBV7-9	TGTGCCAGCAGCTTCGACAGTTCTGGAAACACCATATATTTT	CASSFDSSGNTIYF
.	TRBD1	TRBJ2-7	TRBV11-3	TGTGCCAGCAGCCATCGGACAGGGAGCTCCTACGAGCAGTACTTC	CASSHRTGSSYEQYF
.	TRBD1	TRBJ1-1	TRBV7-8	TGTGCCAGCAGCTTAGGTTGGGACAGAGGCTCTGAAGCTTTCTTT	CASSLGWDRGSEAFF
.	TRBD1	TRBJ2-1	TRBV7-9	TGTGCCAGCAGCTCCGGACAGGGGGAGTTCTTC	CASSSGQGEFF
.	TRBD2	TRBJ2-7	TRBV13	TGTGCCAGCAGCTTAAGACTAGCGGTATACGAGCAGTACTTC	CASSLRLAVYEQYF
once	.	TRBJ2-2	TRBV5-1	TGCGCCAGCAGCCCTACAGGGAGTAGGGACACCGGGGAGCTGTTTTTT	CASSPTGSRDTGELFF
.	.	TRBJ1-4	TRBV19	TGTGCCTGCTCCCGCCAGTCAGGAAAACTGTTTTTT	CACSRQSGKLFF
.	.	TRBJ1-1	TRBV11-3	TGTGCCAGCAGCCGCGATAACACTGAAGCTTTCTTT	CASSRDNTEAFF
.	.	TRBJ2-1	TRBV7-3	TGTGCCAGCAGCTCCTTAGACGCCGGCGGTTTAGGTGAGCAGTTCTTC	CASSSLDAGGLGEQFF
few	.	TRBJ1-4	TRBV5-1	TGCGCCAGCAGCTCCGTCGGACAGAACTCGAATGAAAAACTGTTTTTT	CASSSVGQNSNEKLFF
.	TRBD1	TRBJ1-1	TRBV19	TGTGCCAGTAGTGCGATGGACAGGCTGAACACTGAAGCTTTCTTT	CASSAMDRLNTEAFF
once	TRBD2	TRBJ2-2	TRBV24-1	TGTGCCACCAGTGGTGATAGCGGGAGTTGGGACACCGGGGAGCTGTTTTTT	CATSGDSGSWDTGELFF
.	.	TRBJ2-5	TRBV3-1/TRBV3-2	TGTGCCAGCAGCCAAACTCGGGTGGAGACCCAGTACTTC	CASSQTRVETQYF
few	TRBD1	TRBJ2-7	TRBV11-1	TGTGCCAGCAGCCGTGGACAGGGTTACGAGCAGTACTTC	CASSRGQGYEQYF
.	.	TRBJ2-1	TRBV28	TGTGCCAGCAGTTCCCTAGCAGGCTCCTACAATGAGCAGTTCTTC	CASSSLAGSYNEQFF
.	.	TRBJ1-1	TRBV18	TGTGCCAGCTCACCACGTCAGGATACTGAAGCTTTCTTT	CASSPRQDTEAFF
.	.	TRBJ1-4	TRBV28	TGTGCCAGCATCCCCGCGGGATCAACTAATGAAAAACTGTTTTTT	CASIPAGSTNEKLFF
.	TRBD1	TRBJ2-2	TRBV6-6	TGTGCCGGTACGACAGGGTACGACACCGGGGAGCTGTTTTTT	CAGTTGYDTGELFF
.	TRBD2	TRBJ2-1	TRBV10-3	TGTGCCACCGAGAGCAAGACTAGCGGCCCCCCGGGGGAGCAGTTCTTC	CATESKTSGPPGEQFF
.	.	TRBJ2-1	TRBV24-1	TGTGCCACCAGTGATCCGAGCACAGGAGACAATGAGCAGTTCTTC	CATSDPSTGDNEQFF
many	.	TRBJ1-4	TRBV2	TGTGCCAGCAGTGGGGGCGGACAGACCTCTAATGAAAAACTGTTTTTT	CASSGGGQTSNEKLFF
few	.	TRBJ1-3	TRBV30	TGTGCCTGGAGTACCCCTCAGGGTCCCTATGGAAACACCATATATTTT	CAWSTPQGPYGNTIYF
.	.	TRBJ2-6	TRBV27	TGTGCCAGCAGTCCACAGGGCTCTGGGGCCAACGTCCTGACTTTC	CASSPQGSGANVLTF
few	.	TRBJ2-3	TRBV19	TGTGCCAGTAGTAGCCTTACGGGTCACTCTAGCACAGATACGCAGTATTTT	CASSSLTGHSSTDTQYF
.	.	TRBJ1-1	TRBV28	TGTGCCAGCAGCCCAAACACTGAAGCTTTCTTT	CASSPNTEAFF
.	TRBD1	TRBJ2-1	TRBV27	TGTGCCAGCAGGGGGACAGGGGGCCCCTACAATGAGCAGTTCTTC	CASRGTGGPYNEQFF
.	TRBD1	TRBJ1-1	TRBV18	TGTGCCAGCTCACCGGGACAGGGGGCAGGGGGCACTGAAGCTTTCTTT	CASSPGQGAGGTEAFF
.	.	TRBJ2-1	TRBV11-3	TGTGCCAGCAGCCCTAGACAGGACCATGAGCAGTTCTTC	CASSPRQDHEQFF
.	TRBD1	TRBJ1-5	TRBV28	TGTGCCAGCAGTTTGGGACAGGGGAATCAGCCCCAGCATTTT	CASSLGQGNQPQHF